Sequencing of this T cell receptor (beta chain) was carried out in a study of CD8+CD57+ T cells in acquired aplastic anemia. Study details: The sorted CD4+ and CD8+ cells yielded an average around 3.2 ug of DNA. The study, taken as a whole, reports: Overlap between patients and controls comprised 25 to 30 CD8+ CDR3 sequences.

Regarding this clonotype: No antigen is known for it.

An expansion of CD8+CD57+ cells by flow cytometry had been shown in patients chosen for sequencing. All patients had severe acquired aplastic anemia. TCR beta VDJ combinations and CDR3 sequences were profiled from genomic DNA. TCRdb used MiXCR to reprocess the reads, holding one entry per CDR3 protein. Seen here are approximately 300,000 distinct CDR3 sequences, under 60% observed once, and the top ten hold under 1.5%. Trimming shortened V by 4 bases and J by 3 bases, and 10 bases separated the two germline ends. This CDR3 contains 13 residues. The germline V gene has CDR1 ENHRY and CDR2 SYGVKD. The chain recombines TRBV10-3 with TRBJ2-7; D call uncertain. The sequenced sample was sorted CD4+, CD8+, or CD8+CD57+ T cells (not recorded which) from PBMCs. The receptor's source is a human donor with aplastic anemia. CDR3 residues: CAISGDGDYEQYF. The CDR3 bases are TGTGCCATCAGTGGAGACGGTGACTACGAGCAGTACTTC.